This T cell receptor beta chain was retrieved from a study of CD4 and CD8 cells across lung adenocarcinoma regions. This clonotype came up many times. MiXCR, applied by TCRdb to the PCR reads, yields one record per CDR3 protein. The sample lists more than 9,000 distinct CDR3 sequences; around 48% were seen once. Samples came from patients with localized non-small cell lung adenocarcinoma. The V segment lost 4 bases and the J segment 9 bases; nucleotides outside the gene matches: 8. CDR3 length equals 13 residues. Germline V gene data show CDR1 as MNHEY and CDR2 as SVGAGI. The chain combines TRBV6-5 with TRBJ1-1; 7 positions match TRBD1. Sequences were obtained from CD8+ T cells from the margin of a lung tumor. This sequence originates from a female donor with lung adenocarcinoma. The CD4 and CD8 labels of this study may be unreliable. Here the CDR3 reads CASSSETGWKAFF. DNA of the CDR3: TGTGCCAGCAGTTCCGAGACAGGGTGGAAAGCTTTCTTT.